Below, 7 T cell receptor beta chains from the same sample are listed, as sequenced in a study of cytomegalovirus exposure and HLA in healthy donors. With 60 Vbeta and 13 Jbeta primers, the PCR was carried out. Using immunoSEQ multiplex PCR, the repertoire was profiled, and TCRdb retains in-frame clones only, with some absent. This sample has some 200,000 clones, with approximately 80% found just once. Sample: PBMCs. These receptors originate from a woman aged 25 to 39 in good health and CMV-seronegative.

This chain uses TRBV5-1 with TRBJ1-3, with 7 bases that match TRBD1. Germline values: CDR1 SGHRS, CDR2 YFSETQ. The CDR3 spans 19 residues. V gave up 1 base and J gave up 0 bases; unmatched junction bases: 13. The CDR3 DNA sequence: TGCGCCAGCAGCTTGCAGGCCACAGGGGACCCATACTCTGGAAACACCATATATTTT. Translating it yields CASSLQATGDPYSGNTIYF.

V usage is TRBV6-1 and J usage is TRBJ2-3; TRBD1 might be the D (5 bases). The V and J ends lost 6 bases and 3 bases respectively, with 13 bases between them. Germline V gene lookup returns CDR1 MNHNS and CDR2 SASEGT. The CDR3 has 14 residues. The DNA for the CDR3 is TGTGCCAGCAGACTAACAGGAGATACAGATACGCAGTATTTT. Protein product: CASRLTGDTDTQYF.

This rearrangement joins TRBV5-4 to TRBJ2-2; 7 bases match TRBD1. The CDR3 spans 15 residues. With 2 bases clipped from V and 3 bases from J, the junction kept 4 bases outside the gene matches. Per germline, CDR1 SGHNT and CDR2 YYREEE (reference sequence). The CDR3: CASSFRQGDTGELFF. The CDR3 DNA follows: TGTGCCAGCAGCTTTAGACAGGGCGACACCGGGGAGCTGTTTTTT. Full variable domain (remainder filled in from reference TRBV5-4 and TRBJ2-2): ETGVTQSPTHLIKTRGQQVTLRCSSQSGHNTVSWYQQALGQGPQFIFQYYREEENGRGNFPPRFSGLQFPNYSSELNVNALELDDSALYLCASSFRQGDTGELFFGEGSRLTVL.

Here the CDR3 reads CASSRRTRGGNEQFF. DNA for the CDR3: TGTGCCAGCAGCCGAAGGACTAGAGGGGGCAATGAGCAGTTCTTC. The chain combines TRBV7-2 with TRBJ2-1; D may be TRBD2 (7 bases). Trimming removed 5 bases from V and 6 bases from J, with 17 bases in between. The CDR3 runs to 15 residues. The germline CDR1 and CDR2 sequences are SGHTA and FQGNSA.

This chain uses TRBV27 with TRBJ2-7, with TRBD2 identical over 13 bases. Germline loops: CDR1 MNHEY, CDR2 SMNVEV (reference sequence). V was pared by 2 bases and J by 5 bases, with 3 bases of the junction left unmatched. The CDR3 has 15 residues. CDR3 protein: CASSLSGTSGNEQYF. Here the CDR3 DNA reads TGTGCCAGCAGTTTAAGCGGGACTAGCGGGAACGAGCAGTACTTC.

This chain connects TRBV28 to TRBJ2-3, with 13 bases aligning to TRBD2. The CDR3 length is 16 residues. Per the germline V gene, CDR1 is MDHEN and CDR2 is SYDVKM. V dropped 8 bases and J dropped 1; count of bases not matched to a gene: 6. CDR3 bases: TGTGCCAGCGGGACTAGCGGGACTGAAGGCACAGATACGCAGTATTTT. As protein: CASGTSGTEGTDTQYF.

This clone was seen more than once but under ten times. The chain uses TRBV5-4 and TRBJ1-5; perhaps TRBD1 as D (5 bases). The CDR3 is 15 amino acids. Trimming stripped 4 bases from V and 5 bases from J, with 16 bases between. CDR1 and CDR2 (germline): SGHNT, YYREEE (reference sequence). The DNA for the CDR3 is TGTGCCAGCAGCCCCAAGTTGGGGCGTGATCAGCCCCAGCATTTT. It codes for CASSPKLGRDQPQHF.